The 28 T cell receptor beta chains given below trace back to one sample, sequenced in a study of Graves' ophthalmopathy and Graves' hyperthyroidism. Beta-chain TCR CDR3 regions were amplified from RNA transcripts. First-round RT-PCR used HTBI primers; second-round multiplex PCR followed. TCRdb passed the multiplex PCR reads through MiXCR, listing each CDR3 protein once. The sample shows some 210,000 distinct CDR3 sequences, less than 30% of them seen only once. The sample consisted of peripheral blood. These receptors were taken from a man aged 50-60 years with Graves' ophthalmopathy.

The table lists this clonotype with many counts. The CDR3 sequence: CASSLGGNPYEQYF. The CDR3 DNA reads TGTGCCAGCAGTTTGGGTGGAAATCCCTACGAGCAGTACTTC. J is TRBJ2-7 and V is TRBV27; the D is unclear. The V end lost 3 bases, the J end lost 2 bases, and 11 bases lay between the germline ends. This CDR3 is 14 amino acids long. Germline V lookup: CDR1 MNHEY, CDR2 SMNVEV (reference sequence).

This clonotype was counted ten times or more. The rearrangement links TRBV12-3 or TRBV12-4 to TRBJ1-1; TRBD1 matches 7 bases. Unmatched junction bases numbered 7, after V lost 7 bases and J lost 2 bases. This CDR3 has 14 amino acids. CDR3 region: CASILTGTNTEAFF. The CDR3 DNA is TGTGCCAGCATTCTGACAGGGACAAACACTGAAGCTTTCTTT.

The CDR3 loop is CASSQEGTQETQYF. The CDR3 nucleotides read TGCGCCAGCAGCCAAGAAGGGACCCAAGAGACCCAGTACTTC. The chain has TRBV4-1 and TRBJ2-5; D tentatively fits TRBD1 or TRBD2 (5 bases each). Trimming removed 0 bases at V and 1 base at J, with 6 bases between. Looked up from germline, CDR1 is MGHRA and CDR2 is YSYEKL. CDR3 length: 14 amino acids.

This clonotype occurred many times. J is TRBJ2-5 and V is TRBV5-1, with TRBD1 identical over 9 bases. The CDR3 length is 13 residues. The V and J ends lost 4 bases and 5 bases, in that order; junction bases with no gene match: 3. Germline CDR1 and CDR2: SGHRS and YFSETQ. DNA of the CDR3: TGCGCCAGCAGCCGGGGACAGGGTGAGACCCAGTACTTC. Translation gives CASSRGQGETQYF.

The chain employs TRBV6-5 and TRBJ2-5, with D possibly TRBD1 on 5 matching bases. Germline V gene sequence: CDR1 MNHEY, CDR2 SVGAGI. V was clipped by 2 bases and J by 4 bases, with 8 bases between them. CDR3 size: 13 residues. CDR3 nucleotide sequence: TGTGCCAGCAGTTACGCCAGGGCAGAGACCCAGTACTTC. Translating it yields CASSYARAETQYF.

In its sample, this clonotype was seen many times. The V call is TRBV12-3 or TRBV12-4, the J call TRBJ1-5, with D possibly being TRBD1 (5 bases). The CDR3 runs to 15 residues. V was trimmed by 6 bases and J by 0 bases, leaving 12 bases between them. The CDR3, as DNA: TGTGCCAGCAGCAACAGGCTTTATAGCAATCAGCCCCAGCATTTT. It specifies CASSNRLYSNQPQHF.

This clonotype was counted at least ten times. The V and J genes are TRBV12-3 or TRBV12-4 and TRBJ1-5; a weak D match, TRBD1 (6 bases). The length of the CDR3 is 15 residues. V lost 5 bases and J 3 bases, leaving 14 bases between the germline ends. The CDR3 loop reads CASSNRVVPNQPQHF. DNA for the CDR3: TGTGCCAGCAGTAACAGGGTAGTACCCAATCAGCCCCAGCATTTT.

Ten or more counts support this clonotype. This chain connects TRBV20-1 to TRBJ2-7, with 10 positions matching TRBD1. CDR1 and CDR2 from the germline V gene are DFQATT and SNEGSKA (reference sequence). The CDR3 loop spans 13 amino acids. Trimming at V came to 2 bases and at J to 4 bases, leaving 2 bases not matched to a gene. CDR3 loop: CSARRQGAYEQYF. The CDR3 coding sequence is TGCAGTGCTAGAAGACAGGGGGCTTACGAGCAGTACTTC.

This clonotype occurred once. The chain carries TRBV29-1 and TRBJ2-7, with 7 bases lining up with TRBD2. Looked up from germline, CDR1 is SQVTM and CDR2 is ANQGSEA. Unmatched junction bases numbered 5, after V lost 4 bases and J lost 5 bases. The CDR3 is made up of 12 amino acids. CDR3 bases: TGCAGCGTTGGGGGGACTACGAACGAGCAGTACTTC. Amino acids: CSVGGTTNEQYF.

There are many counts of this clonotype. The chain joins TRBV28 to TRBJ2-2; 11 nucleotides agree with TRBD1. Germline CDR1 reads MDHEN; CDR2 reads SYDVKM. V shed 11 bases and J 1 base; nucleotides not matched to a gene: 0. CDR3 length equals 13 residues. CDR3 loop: CAGTGGNTGELFF. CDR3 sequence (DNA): TGTGCCGGGACAGGGGGGAACACCGGGGAGCTGTTTTTT.

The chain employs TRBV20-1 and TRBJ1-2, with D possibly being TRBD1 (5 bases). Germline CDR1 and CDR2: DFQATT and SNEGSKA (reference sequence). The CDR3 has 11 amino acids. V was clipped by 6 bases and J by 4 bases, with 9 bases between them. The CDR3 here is CSARASYGYTF. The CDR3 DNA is TGCAGTGCCAGGGCAAGCTATGGCTACACCTTC.

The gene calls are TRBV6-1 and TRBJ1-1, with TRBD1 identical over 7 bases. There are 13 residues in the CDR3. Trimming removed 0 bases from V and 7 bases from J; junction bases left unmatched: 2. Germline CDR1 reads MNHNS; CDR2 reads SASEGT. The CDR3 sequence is CASSEADRSEAFF. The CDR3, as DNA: TGTGCCAGCAGTGAAGCGGACAGGAGTGAAGCTTTCTTT.

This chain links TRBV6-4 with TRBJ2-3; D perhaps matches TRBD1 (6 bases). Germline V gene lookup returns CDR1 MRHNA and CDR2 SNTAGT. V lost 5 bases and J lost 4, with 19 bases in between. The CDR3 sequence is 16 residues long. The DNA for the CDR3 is TGTGCCAGCAGTACTACAGGGATCGGGGCCCCAGATACGCAGTATTTT. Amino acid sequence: CASSTTGIGAPDTQYF.

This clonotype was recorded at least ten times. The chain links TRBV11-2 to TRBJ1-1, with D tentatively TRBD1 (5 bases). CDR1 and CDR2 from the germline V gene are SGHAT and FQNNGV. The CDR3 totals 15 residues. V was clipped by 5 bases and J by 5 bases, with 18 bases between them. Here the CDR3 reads CASSPSSRVRTEAFF. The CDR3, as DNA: TGTGCCAGCAGCCCTAGTAGCAGGGTGAGGACTGAAGCTTTCTTT.

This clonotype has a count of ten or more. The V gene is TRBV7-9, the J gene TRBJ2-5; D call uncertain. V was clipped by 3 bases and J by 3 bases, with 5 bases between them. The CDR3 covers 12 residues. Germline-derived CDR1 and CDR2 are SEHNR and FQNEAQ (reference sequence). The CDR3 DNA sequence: TGTGCCAGCAGCTTGCAGAAAGAGACCCAGTACTTC. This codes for CASSLQKETQYF.

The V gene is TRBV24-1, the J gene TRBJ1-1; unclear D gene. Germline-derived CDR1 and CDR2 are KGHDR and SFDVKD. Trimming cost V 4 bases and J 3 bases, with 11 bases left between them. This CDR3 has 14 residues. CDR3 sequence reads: CATSEPGRDTEAFF. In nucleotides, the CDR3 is TGTGCCACCAGTGAACCAGGACGCGACACTGAAGCTTTCTTT.

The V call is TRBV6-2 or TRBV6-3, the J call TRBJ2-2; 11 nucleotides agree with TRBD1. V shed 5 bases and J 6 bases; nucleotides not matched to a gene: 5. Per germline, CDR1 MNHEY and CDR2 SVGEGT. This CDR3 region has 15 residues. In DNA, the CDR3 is TGTGCCAGCAGTCCCTGGACAGGGGGCTCCGGGGAGCTGTTTTTT. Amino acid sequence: CASSPWTGGSGELFF.

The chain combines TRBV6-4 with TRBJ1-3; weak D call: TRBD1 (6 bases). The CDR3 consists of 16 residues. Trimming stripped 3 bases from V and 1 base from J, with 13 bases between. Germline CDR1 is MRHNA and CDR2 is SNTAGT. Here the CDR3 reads CASSDRQAPSGNTIYF. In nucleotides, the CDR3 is TGTGCCAGCAGTGATCGACAGGCACCATCTGGAAACACCATATATTTT.

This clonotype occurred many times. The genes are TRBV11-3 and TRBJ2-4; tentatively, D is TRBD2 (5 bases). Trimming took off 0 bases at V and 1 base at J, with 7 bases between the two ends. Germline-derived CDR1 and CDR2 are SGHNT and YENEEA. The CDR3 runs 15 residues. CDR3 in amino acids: CASSLDPGAKNIQYF. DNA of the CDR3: TGTGCCAGCAGCTTAGATCCGGGGGCCAAAAACATTCAGTACTTC.

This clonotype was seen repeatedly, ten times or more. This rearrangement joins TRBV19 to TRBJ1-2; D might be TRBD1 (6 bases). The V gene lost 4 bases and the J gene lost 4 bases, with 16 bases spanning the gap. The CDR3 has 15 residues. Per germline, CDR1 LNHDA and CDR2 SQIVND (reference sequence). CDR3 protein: CASSTYREIPYGYTF. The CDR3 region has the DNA TGTGCCAGTAGTACATACAGGGAAATCCCCTATGGCTACACCTTC.

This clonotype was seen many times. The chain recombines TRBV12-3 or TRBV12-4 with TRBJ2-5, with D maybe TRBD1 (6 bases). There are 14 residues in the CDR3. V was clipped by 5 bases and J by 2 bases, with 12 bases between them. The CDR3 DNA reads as TGTGCCAGCAGTCAGGGGACGGCGCAAGAGACCCAGTACTTC. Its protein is CASSQGTAQETQYF.

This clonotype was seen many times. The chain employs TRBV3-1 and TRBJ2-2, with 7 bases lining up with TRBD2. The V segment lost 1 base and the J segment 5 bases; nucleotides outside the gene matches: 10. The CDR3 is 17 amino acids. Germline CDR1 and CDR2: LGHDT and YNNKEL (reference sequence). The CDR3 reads CASSQASAGVRTGELFF. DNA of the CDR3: TGTGCCAGCAGCCAAGCCTCGGCGGGAGTACGGACCGGGGAGCTGTTTTTT.

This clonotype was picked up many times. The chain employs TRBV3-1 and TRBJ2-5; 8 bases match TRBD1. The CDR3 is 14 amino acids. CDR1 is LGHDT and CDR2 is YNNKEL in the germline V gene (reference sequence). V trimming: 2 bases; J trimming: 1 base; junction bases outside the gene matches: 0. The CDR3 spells CASSQTGGQETQYF. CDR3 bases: TGTGCCAGCAGCCAAACAGGGGGCCAAGAGACCCAGTACTTC.

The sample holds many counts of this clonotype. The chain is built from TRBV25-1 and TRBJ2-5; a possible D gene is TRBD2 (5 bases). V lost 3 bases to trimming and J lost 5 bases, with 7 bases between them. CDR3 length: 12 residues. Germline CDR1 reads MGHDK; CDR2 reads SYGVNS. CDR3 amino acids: CASSDPGETQYF. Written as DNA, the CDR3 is TGTGCCAGCAGTGACCCGGGGGAGACCCAGTACTTC.

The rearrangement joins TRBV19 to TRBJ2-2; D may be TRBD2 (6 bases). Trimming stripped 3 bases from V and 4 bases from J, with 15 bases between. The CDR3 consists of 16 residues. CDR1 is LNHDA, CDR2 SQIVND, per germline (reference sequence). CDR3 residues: CASSIGGALPTGELFF. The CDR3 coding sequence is TGTGCCAGTAGTATTGGCGGGGCATTACCCACCGGGGAGCTGTTTTTT. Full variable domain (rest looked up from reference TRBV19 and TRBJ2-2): DGGITQSPKYLFRKEGQNVTLSCEQNLNHDAMYWYRQDPGQGLRLIYYSQIVNDFQKGDIAEGYSVSREKKESFPLTVTSAQKNPTAFYLCASSIGGALPTGELFFGEGSRLTVL.

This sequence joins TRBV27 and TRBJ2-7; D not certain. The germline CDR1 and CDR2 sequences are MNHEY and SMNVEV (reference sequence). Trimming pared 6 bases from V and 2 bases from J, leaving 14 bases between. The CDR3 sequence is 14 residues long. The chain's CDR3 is CASSFTLGPYEQYF. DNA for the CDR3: TGTGCCAGCAGCTTTACCCTAGGGCCCTACGAGCAGTACTTC.

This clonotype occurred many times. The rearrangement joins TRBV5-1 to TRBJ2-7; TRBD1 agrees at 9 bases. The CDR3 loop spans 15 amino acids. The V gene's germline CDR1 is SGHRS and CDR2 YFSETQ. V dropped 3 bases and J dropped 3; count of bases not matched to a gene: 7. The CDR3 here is CASSSQGAGLYEQYF. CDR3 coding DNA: TGCGCCAGCAGCTCACAGGGGGCTGGGCTCTACGAGCAGTACTTC.

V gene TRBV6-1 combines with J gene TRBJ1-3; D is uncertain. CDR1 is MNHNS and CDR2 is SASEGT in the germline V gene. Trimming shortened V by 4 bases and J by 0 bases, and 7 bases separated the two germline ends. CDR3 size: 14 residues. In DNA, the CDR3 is TGTGCCAGCAGTGGCGCACTCTCTGGAAACACCATATATTTT. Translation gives CASSGALSGNTIYF.